The sample holds one count of the clone carrying this T cell receptor beta chain. The antigen remains undetermined. The protocol was immunoSEQ multiplex PCR, while the TCRdb copy is restricted to in-frame clones and leaves out a portion. The sample has 100,000 to 120,000 clones, 75% to 90% seen once. The data originate from a study of T cell responses to AZD1222 COVID-19 vaccine. Germline assignment: CDR1 GTSNPN and CDR2 SVGIG (reference sequence). CDR3 length: 12 amino acids. Trimming stripped 0 bases from V and 7 bases from J, with 8 bases between. Study-wide points: Reports say nearly half of spike-specific TCRs go after unmutated variant regions. Donors were chiefly white British, with a greater number of females, and clonal diversity was perhaps underestimated. Every sample of the repertoires postdated the peak T cell response. At study baseline, merely six AZD1222 recipients were seropositive.

Specimen: peripheral blood, collected 28 days after the second AZD1222 dose. The chain employs TRBV30 and TRBJ2-3; D is unresolved. This clonotype was sampled from an adult who received the AZD1222 COVID-19 vaccine. The CDR3 here is CAWSVTWNTQYF. The CDR3 region has the DNA TGTGCCTGGAGTGTAACCTGGAATACGCAGTATTTT.